The 30 T cell receptor beta chains reported below all come from one sample, sequenced in a study of CD8 T cells in ankylosing spondylitis. TCRdb itself ran the 5' RACE reads through MiXCR, one entry per CDR3 protein. The data hold tens of thousands of distinct CDR3 sequences, with 2.5% to 3.5% observed a single time. Sequenced material: blood, either unsorted or a sorted T cell fraction (not recorded which). These receptors originate from a male donor with ankylosing spondylitis or in good health (not recorded which).

This clonotype was counted at least ten times. This chain uses TRBV9 with TRBJ2-2; TRBD2 might be the D (7 bases). From germline, CDR1 is SGDLS and CDR2 YYNGEE. The CDR3 length is 17 residues. V was cut by 3 bases and J by 4 bases, with 19 bases left in between. The CDR3 sequence is CASSAGAGGPGTGELFF. The CDR3 DNA is TGTGCCAGCAGCGCCGGAGCCGGGGGGCCTGGCACCGGGGAGCTGTTTTTT. The full variable domain, completed using reference TRBV9 and TRBJ2-2, is DSGVTQTPKHLITATGQRVTLRCSPRSGDLSVYWYQQSLDQGLQFLIQYYNGEERAKGNILERFSAQQFPDLHSELNLSSLELGDSALYFCASSAGAGGPGTGELFFGEGSRLTVL.

This clonotype was observed a few times. The chain is built from TRBV9 and TRBJ2-2; D is possibly TRBD2 (6 bases). There are 15 residues in the CDR3. The germline CDR1 and CDR2 sequences are SGDLS and YYNGEE. V lost 3 bases, J lost 2 bases, and 11 bases lay in between. The CDR3 sequence is CASSERGLNTGELFF. CDR3 sequence (DNA): TGTGCCAGCAGCGAGAGGGGACTTAACACCGGGGAGCTGTTTTTT.

CDR3 DNA: TGTGCCAGCAGCGTAGCCCCCAACAATGAGCAGTTCTTC. As protein: CASSVAPNNEQFF. This chain uses TRBV9 with TRBJ2-1; no clear D gene. Germline assignment: CDR1 SGDLS and CDR2 YYNGEE. The V and J ends lost 0 bases and 5 bases respectively, with 6 bases between them. The CDR3 contains 13 residues.

This clonotype was counted many times. The chain recombines TRBV9 with TRBJ2-3, with 9 bases lining up with TRBD1. CDR1 and CDR2 from the germline V gene are SGDLS and YYNGEE. The CDR3 sequence is 16 residues long. The ends lost 4 bases at V and 3 bases at J; junction bases unmatched: 9. CDR3 protein: CASSTYTGGGTDTQYF. As DNA, the CDR3 is TGTGCCAGCAGCACCTATACAGGGGGCGGAACAGATACGCAGTATTTT.

This clonotype has ten or more counts. This sequence joins TRBV9 and TRBJ2-3; 10 positions match TRBD2. Germline lookup yields CDR1 SGDLS and CDR2 YYNGEE. The CDR3 length is 14 residues. With 6 bases clipped from V and 4 bases from J, the junction kept 5 bases outside the gene matches. Written as DNA, the CDR3 is TGTGCCAGCAAGCGGGGGGGCGGCCCAGATACGCAGTATTTT. Amino acid sequence: CASKRGGGPDTQYF. Drawing the rest from reference TRBV9 and TRBJ2-3, the complete variable domain is DSGVTQTPKHLITATGQRVTLRCSPRSGDLSVYWYQQSLDQGLQFLIQYYNGEERAKGNILERFSAQQFPDLHSELNLSSLELGDSALYFCASKRGGGPDTQYFGPGTRLTVL.

This clonotype has at least ten counts. The V call is TRBV9, the J call TRBJ1-4; 7 bases align to TRBD1. The CDR3 extends over 15 amino acids. V was pared by 4 bases and J by 7 bases, with 10 bases of the junction left unmatched. Per germline, CDR1 SGDLS and CDR2 YYNGEE. CDR3 nucleotides: TGTGCCAGCAGCTCCCTAGGGGGCGTTGGTGAAAAACTGTTTTTT. This translates into CASSSLGGVGEKLFF.

This clonotype has at least ten counts. This chain links TRBV9 with TRBJ2-5; tentative D call: TRBD2 (7 bases). Trimming removed 1 base from V and 4 bases from J, with 11 bases in between. Per germline, CDR1 SGDLS and CDR2 YYNGEE. The CDR3 runs 14 residues. DNA for the CDR3: TGTGCCAGCAGCGTAAAGGGAGGGGGAGAGACCCAGTACTTC. Translation gives CASSVKGGGETQYF.

Note on this clonotype: Its ends do not fully match the called genes, so a read error is possible. The V and J genes are TRBV9 and TRBJ2-5; 7 bases agree with TRBD1. The length of the CDR3 is 14 residues. The germline V gene encodes CDR1 SGDLS and CDR2 YYNGEE. CDR3 protein: CATSFGTVQETQNF. CDR3 coding DNA: TGTGCCACCAGCTTCGGGACAGTACAAGAGACCCAGAACTTC.

This clonotype was detected a few times. The V gene is TRBV9, the J gene TRBJ2-1, with 12 bases lining up with TRBD2. After removal of 4 bases from V and 5 bases from J, the junction contained 4 bases not matched to a gene. Germline V CDR1 and CDR2: SGDLS, YYNGEE. The CDR3 consists of 15 residues. This chain's CDR3 is CASSPRLAGDNEQFF. CDR3 nucleotide sequence: TGTGCCAGCAGCCCCCGACTAGCGGGAGACAATGAGCAGTTCTTC. Supplemented by reference TRBV9 and TRBJ2-1, the full variable domain reads DSGVTQTPKHLITATGQRVTLRCSPRSGDLSVYWYQQSLDQGLQFLIQYYNGEERAKGNILERFSAQQFPDLHSELNLSSLELGDSALYFCASSPRLAGDNEQFFGPGTRLTVL.

This clonotype came up a few times. The CDR3 DNA reads as TGTGCCAGCTCCCTCGGGACTAGCGGGAGTTGGTCCTACAATGAGCAGTTCTTC. It specifies CASSLGTSGSWSYNEQFF. The gene calls are TRBV9 and TRBJ2-1; 14 nucleotides agree with TRBD2. V was clipped by 7 bases and J by 1 base; unmatched bases: 10. CDR3 size: 18 residues. Germline values: CDR1 SGDLS, CDR2 YYNGEE.

This clonotype has ten or more counts. This chain uses TRBV9 with TRBJ2-5; tentative D call: TRBD1 (5 bases). Looked up from germline, CDR1 is SGDLS and CDR2 is YYNGEE. This CDR3 has 15 residues. Trimming left V 1 base short and J 1 base short, with 11 bases between. This CDR3 reads CASSVLGDSQETQYF. The CDR3 nucleotides are TGTGCCAGCAGCGTATTAGGAGACAGCCAAGAGACCCAGTACTTC. The variable domain in full, completed from reference TRBV9 and TRBJ2-5, reads DSGVTQTPKHLITATGQRVTLRCSPRSGDLSVYWYQQSLDQGLQFLIQYYNGEERAKGNILERFSAQQFPDLHSELNLSSLELGDSALYFCASSVLGDSQETQYFGPGTRLLVL.

Many counts were recorded for this clonotype. The rearrangement uses TRBV9 and TRBJ2-1; 7 positions agree with TRBD1. The CDR3 sequence is 15 residues long. Germline V CDR1 and CDR2: SGDLS, YYNGEE. V shed 0 bases, J shed 6 bases, and the junction held 6 bases outside the gene matches. The DNA for the CDR3 is TGTGCCAGCAGCGTAGATGTAGGGGGCGTCAATGAGCAGTTCTTC. Residues: CASSVDVGGVNEQFF.

This clonotype was observed at least ten times. The V gene is TRBV9, the J gene TRBJ2-5; 8 positions match TRBD2. This CDR3 contains 17 residues. The trim removed 4 bases at V and 5 bases at J, leaving 16 bases unmatched. CDR1 is SGDLS, CDR2 YYNGEE, per germline. CDR3 bases: TGTGCCAGCAGCCCCCCTCCAGGGCGGGGGGCGTTCGAGACCCAGTACTTC. It translates to CASSPPPGRGAFETQYF.

This clonotype was counted ten times or more. This sequence joins TRBV9 and TRBJ2-1; 9 bases fit TRBD2. The CDR3 is 16 residues long. The junction had 7 bases not matched to a gene; V was cut back by 4 bases and J by 2 bases. Per germline, CDR1 SGDLS and CDR2 YYNGEE. The CDR3 nucleotides are TGTGCCAGCAGCCCAATGACTAGCGGACCCTACAATGAGCAGTTCTTC. It translates to CASSPMTSGPYNEQFF.

The sample holds many counts of this clonotype. The V call is TRBV9, the J call TRBJ2-1, with 10 bases matching TRBD2. This CDR3 is built from 16 residues. Trimming removed 4 bases from V and 10 bases from J; junction bases left unmatched: 14. CDR1 is SGDLS, CDR2 YYNGEE, per germline. The CDR3, as DNA: TGTGCCAGCAGCTTGAGGAGCGGGGGGGCCGCTTTGGAGCAGTTCTTC. This sequence encodes CASSLRSGGAALEQFF.

In this sample, this clonotype turned up many times. This chain uses TRBV9 with TRBJ1-5; tentatively, D is TRBD1 (5 bases). The germline gives CDR1 SGDLS, CDR2 YYNGEE. The CDR3 is 15 residues long. V lost 2 bases and J 1 base, leaving 10 bases between the germline ends. The CDR3 DNA reads as TGTGCCAGCAGCGTCACAGGCGGAAGCAATCAGCCCCAGCATTTT. Its translation is CASSVTGGSNQPQHF.

This clonotype was detected many times. The V call is TRBV9, the J call TRBJ2-1; D possibly matches TRBD1 or TRBD2 (5 bases each). Germline-derived CDR1 and CDR2 are SGDLS and YYNGEE. The CDR3 spans 16 residues. Trimming cost V 1 base and J 4 bases, with 15 bases left between them. The CDR3 coding sequence is TGTGCCAGCAGCGTAACCGGGACGCCGGGATACAATGAGCAGTTCTTC. Encoded protein: CASSVTGTPGYNEQFF.

This clonotype was found many times. This chain links TRBV11-1 with TRBJ2-7; 7 nucleotides agree with TRBD1. The ends lost 3 bases at V and 6 bases at J; junction bases unmatched: 5. CDR3 length: 13 amino acids. From germline, CDR1 is SGHAT and CDR2 FQDESV (reference sequence). The CDR3 here is CASSFWTGSEQYV. In DNA, the CDR3 is TGTGCCAGCAGCTTCTGGACAGGTTCCGAGCAGTACGTC.

This clonotype was seen ten or more times. The chain links TRBV9 to TRBJ2-2; D is unclear. The V gene lost 6 bases and the J gene lost 1 base, with 10 bases spanning the gap. The CDR3 sequence is 14 residues long. Germline CDR1 reads SGDLS; CDR2 reads YYNGEE. CDR3 DNA sequence: TGTGCCAGCAAGAGGACGGGGAACACCGGGGAGCTGTTTTTT. Its protein is CASKRTGNTGELFF.

This clonotype was counted many times. This chain joins TRBV9 and TRBJ2-6; maybe TRBD1 (5 bases). Trimming stripped 0 bases from V and 4 bases from J, with 11 bases between. The CDR3 length is 16 residues. The germline CDR1 and CDR2 sequences are SGDLS and YYNGEE. The CDR3 here is CASSVVGRSGANVLTF. The CDR3 DNA reads TGTGCCAGCAGCGTAGTGGGGCGGTCGGGGGCCAACGTCCTGACTTTC.

There are many counts of this clonotype. The chain couples TRBV9 to TRBJ2-3; 10 nucleotides line up with TRBD1. V was clipped by 3 bases and J by 6 bases; unmatched bases: 10. The germline gives CDR1 SGDLS, CDR2 YYNGEE. There are 16 residues in the CDR3. The CDR3: CASSARQGALGDTQYF. DNA for the CDR3: TGTGCCAGCAGCGCCCGACAGGGGGCGCTGGGCGATACGCAGTATTTT.

This clonotype was detected ten times or more. The J gene is TRBJ2-6, the V gene TRBV9; D possibly matches TRBD1 or TRBD2 (6 bases each). V was pared by 1 base and J by 2 bases, with 13 bases between. This CDR3 comprises 17 residues. Germline V CDR1 and CDR2: SGDLS, YYNGEE. The CDR3 protein is CASSVYEGGAGANVLTF. For the CDR3, the DNA is TGTGCCAGCAGCGTATACGAGGGGGGCGCTGGGGCCAACGTCCTGACTTTC.

In this sample, this clonotype turned up many times. The chain couples TRBV9 to TRBJ2-1; 7 bases fit TRBD2. J was trimmed by 5 bases and V by 0 bases; bases with no gene match: 14. This CDR3 region has 18 residues. In germline, CDR1 is SGDLS, CDR2 YYNGEE. The CDR3: CASSVATGGNRRDNEQFF. The CDR3 coding sequence is TGTGCCAGCAGCGTAGCTACGGGGGGAAACCGACGTGACAATGAGCAGTTCTTC. Using reference TRBV9 and TRBJ2-1 for the parts outside the CDR3, the full variable domain is DSGVTQTPKHLITATGQRVTLRCSPRSGDLSVYWYQQSLDQGLQFLIQYYNGEERAKGNILERFSAQQFPDLHSELNLSSLELGDSALYFCASSVATGGNRRDNEQFFGPGTRLTVL.

This clonotype came up many times. V gene TRBV9 combines with J gene TRBJ2-1; 9 bases line up with TRBD2. The CDR3 runs to 17 residues. J gave up 9 bases and V 0 bases, and 13 bases lay outside the gene matches. Germline CDR1 and CDR2: SGDLS and YYNGEE. Here the CDR3 reads CASSVEVISGSGGEQFF. CDR3 nucleotide sequence: TGTGCCAGCAGCGTAGAAGTTATTAGCGGGAGCGGCGGTGAGCAGTTCTTC.

The sample holds many counts of this clonotype. This sequence joins TRBV9 and TRBJ2-2; 8 bases map to TRBD1. Trimming at V came to 0 bases and at J to 7 bases, leaving 5 bases not matched to a gene. Per the germline V gene, CDR1 is SGDLS and CDR2 is YYNGEE. This CDR3 has 15 amino acids. The CDR3 DNA is TGTGCCAGCAGCGTAGATCAGGACAGGGTCGGGGAGCTGTTTTTT. Protein product: CASSVDQDRVGELFF.

This clonotype was recorded many times. Here the CDR3 reads CASSDVLYGYTF. The CDR3 DNA reads TGTGCCAGCAGCGATGTGCTCTATGGCTACACCTTC. The chain recombines TRBV9 with TRBJ1-2; unclear D gene. Trimming pared 3 bases from V and 4 bases from J, leaving 7 bases between. Germline loops: CDR1 SGDLS, CDR2 YYNGEE. The CDR3 extends over 12 amino acids.

In its sample, this clonotype was seen many times. This rearrangement joins TRBV9 to TRBJ2-2; no clear D gene. In germline, CDR1 is SGDLS, CDR2 YYNGEE. This CDR3 region has 13 residues. The V and J ends lost 0 bases and 5 bases respectively, with 5 bases between them. The CDR3 spells CASSVAVTGELFF. The DNA for the CDR3 is TGTGCCAGCAGCGTAGCTGTGACCGGGGAGCTGTTTTTT.

This clonotype has a count of ten or more. This chain links TRBV9 with TRBJ2-2; D is ambiguous. The CDR3 consists of 16 residues. CDR1 is SGDLS and CDR2 is YYNGEE in the germline V gene. V gave up 0 bases and J gave up 0 bases, with 9 bases separating them. The CDR3 region is CASSVENSPNTGELFF. CDR3 bases: TGTGCCAGCAGCGTAGAGAACAGCCCGAACACCGGGGAGCTGTTTTTT.

Many counts were recorded for this clonotype. This chain joins TRBV21-1 and TRBJ2-3. TRBV21-1 is a documented pseudogene. This CDR3 region has 19 residues. The CDR3 nucleotides are TGTGCCAGCACCCGTAGGTTAGCACTGACCACAATGGCGGCAGATACGCAGTATTTT. Translated, it gives CASTRRLALTTMAADTQYF.

This clonotype was seen ten or more times. The chain uses TRBV9 and TRBJ2-3; TRBD1 is a possible D gene (5 bases). CDR1 and CDR2 from the germline V gene are SGDLS and YYNGEE. Between the trimmed V and J ends, which lost 0 bases and 4 bases, there was a span of 18 bases. This CDR3 spans 17 amino acids. Written as DNA, the CDR3 is TGTGCCAGCAGCGTAGCTTCCTGGGGCAGGTTAGCAGATACGCAGTATTTT. It codes for CASSVASWGRLADTQYF.